At least ten counts were recorded for the clone carrying this T cell receptor beta chain. Its specificity is unknown. The CDR3 totals 15 residues. Germline lookup yields CDR1 MNHEY and CDR2 SVGEGT. Trimming cost V 0 bases and J 3 bases, with 12 bases left between them. The data derive from a study of T cells in Graves' hyperthyroidism and ophthalmopathy. Study-wide results and caveats: Blood also showed most of the thyroid clonotypes that were expanded above 0.001.

Researchers took RNA transcripts and amplified the TCR beta CDR3 regions from them. Using the HTBI primer set, a first-round RT-PCR was run on the TCR CDR3. TCRdb processed the multiplex PCR reads anew with MiXCR; each CDR3 protein has one entry. The sample yields 450,000 to 650,000 distinct CDR3 sequences, less than 25% seen once. The material sequenced was blood. The chain carries TRBV6-2 or TRBV6-3 and TRBJ2-7; D is undetermined. This clonotype originated in a man aged 18 to 30 with Graves' hyperthyroidism. For the CDR3, the DNA is TGTGCCAGCAGTTACTCGAGTAGCTACTACTACGAGCAGTACTTC. This sequence encodes CASSYSSSYYYEQYF.